Below, one TCR beta chain is given with its context. Its antigen is unidentified. The data were taken from a study of OX40 agonist ivuxolimab in advanced cancers. Whole-study findings and limits: Those patients achieving a partial response at 0.1-3.0 mg/kg showed among the lowest clonal expansion. CD8+ T cells (on average) carried more expanded clones than CD4+ T cells. At 0.1 to 3.0 mg/kg, clonal expansion of CD4+ and CD8+ blood T cells had occurred by week 6.

Method: immunoSEQ multiplex PCR; TCRdb's copy keeps in-frame clones and lacks some. In the table there are 75,000 to 100,000 clones, 70% to 90% of which are singletons. This material consisted of CD4+ or CD8+ T cells sorted from blood, taken in a trial of the OX40 agonist ivuxolimab. This receptor was identified in an adult with an advanced solid tumor such as melanoma, head and neck, liver or kidney cancer.

CDR3: CASSRELSGNTIYF. The CDR3 DNA reads TGTGCCAGCAGCCGGGAGCTCTCTGGAAACACCATATATTTT. This chain joins TRBV7-2 and TRBJ1-3; D remains unclear. V lost 5 bases to trimming and J lost 0 bases, with 8 bases between them. Germline CDR1 reads SGHTA; CDR2 reads FQGNSA. The CDR3 spans 14 residues. Full variable domain (missing parts from reference TRBV7-2 and TRBJ1-3): GAGVSQSPSNKVTEKGKDVELRCDPISGHTALYWYRQSLGQGLEFLIYFQGNSAPDKSGLPSDRFSAERTGGSVSTLTIQRTQQEDSAVYLCASSRELSGNTIYFGEGSWLTVV.